This T cell receptor beta chain was profiled in a study of T cell changes during pregnancy in multiple sclerosis. Some clones are missing from TCRdb's copy, which holds only in-frame ones; the method was immunoSEQ multiplex PCR. The sample holds approximately 69,000 clones, roughly 94% seen once. This clone has only one observation. Per the germline V gene, CDR1 is SGHAT and CDR2 is FQDESV (reference sequence). The ends were cut back, 3 bases at V and 9 bases at J, with 12 bases in the middle. The CDR3 totals 14 residues. This clonotype originated in a female donor with multiple sclerosis, enrolled in a pregnancy study. The source was peripheral blood, collected in the third trimester of pregnancy. The chain is built from TRBV11-1 and TRBJ1-6, with D uncertain. CDR3 DNA sequence: TGTGCCAGCAGCTTCGAGCAGGCCGGTTCACCCCTCCACTTT. Protein product: CASSFEQAGSPLHF.